One T cell receptor beta chain is described in this entry. Its antigen is not identified. This record comes from a study of PD-1 blockade in classical Hodgkin lymphoma. Germline V gene lookup returns CDR1 SGHAT and CDR2 FQNNGV. Trimming took 5 bases from V and 0 from J, leaving 17 bases between them. The CDR3 has 16 residues. Time point in this sample: cycle 4 day 1 (C4D1), after six to seven weeks of nivolumab. There was relapse after autologous stem cell transplantation in every patient, and there was variation in brentuximab vedotin exposure. When best responses were assessed, they were complete response, partial response or progressive disease. The study, taken as a whole, reports: Those achieving complete response showed baseline diversity like newly diagnosed patients.

Clones were sequenced by immunoSEQ multiplex PCR, and TCRdb holds only the in-frame ones, with some missing. The data contain fewer than 55,000 clones, around 80% of them singletons. The clonotype comes from a human donor with classical Hodgkin lymphoma. The chain links TRBV11-2 to TRBJ2-7; perhaps D is TRBD1 or TRBD2 (6 bases each). Material: peripheral blood mononuclear cells (PBMCs), obtained before the fourth cycle of nivolumab. The CDR3 DNA reads TGTGCCAGCAGCCCCCAGGGGAGGAGTAGCTCCTACGAGCAGTACTTC. As protein: CASSPQGRSSSYEQYF.